The 2 T cell receptor beta chains in this list originate from one sample, sequenced in a study of cytomegalovirus exposure and HLA in healthy donors. It was with 60 Vbeta and 13 Jbeta primers that the PCR ran. Sequencing was performed with immunoSEQ multiplex PCR; in TCRdb, only in-frame clones are kept and a portion is missing. The sample comprises 150,000 or so clones, 65% to 85% of which are singletons, and 5.5% to 6.5% rests with the top ten. Sequenced sample: PBMCs. These receptors all come from a woman between 40 and 50 years old in good health and CMV-seropositive.

This chain links TRBV10-3 with TRBJ2-1, with TRBD2 matching over 8 bases. The trim removed 6 bases at V and 10 bases at J, leaving 8 bases unmatched. The CDR3 length is 13 residues. Germline V CDR1 and CDR2: ENHRY, SYGVKD. This chain's CDR3 is CAISGTRVVEQFF. The CDR3 DNA sequence: TGTGCCATCAGCGGGACTAGAGTTGTCGAGCAGTTCTTC.

This clone appeared a few times. The chain joins TRBV5-1 to TRBJ1-4; D gene unclear. V was clipped by 4 bases and J by 8 bases, with 18 bases between them. The CDR3 totals 15 residues. Germline V gene lookup returns CDR1 SGHRS and CDR2 YFSETQ. The CDR3 DNA reads TGCGCCAGCAGCCCTAGCGTCGTGGGAGCGGAAAAACTGTTTTTT. It yields the protein CASSPSVVGAEKLFF.